The clone carrying this TCR beta chain was recorded at least ten times. The antigen is unknown. This sample stems from a study of T cells in Graves' hyperthyroidism and ophthalmopathy. About the research overall: Pretreatment peripheral blood was obtained at initial diagnosis. Study results and caveats: Blood also carried most thyroid clonotypes expanded above 0.001.

A NOSPECS grade of at least 4, a Clinical Activity Score of at least 3 and duration under 3 months were recorded in ophthalmopathy patients. Exclusion of patients followed from uncontrolled infection, other autoimmune disease, pregnancy or lactation. The investigators amplified TCR beta CDR3 regions from RNA transcripts. The TCR CDR3 first-round RT-PCR relied on the HTBI primer set. TCRdb passed the multiplex PCR reads through MiXCR, listing each CDR3 protein once. The repertoire consists of 640,000 or so distinct CDR3 sequences, with 14% to 15% occurring once and the leading ten covering 3.5% to 4.5%. Trimming took 3 bases from V and 1 from J, leaving 18 bases between them. The CDR3 totals 17 residues. Germline loops: CDR1 SEHNR, CDR2 FQNEAQ (reference sequence).

This chain joins TRBV7-9 and TRBJ2-5; tentative D call: TRBD1 (6 bases). The sequenced material came from blood. This TCR derives from a middle-aged woman with Graves' ophthalmopathy. The CDR3 is CASSFSAGWGLQETQYF. CDR3 nucleotide sequence: TGTGCCAGCAGCTTCTCCGCAGGGTGGGGGCTCCAAGAGACCCAGTACTTC.